The 7 T cell receptor beta chains in this list originate from one sample, sequenced in a study of CD8 T cells in Susac syndrome. An input of about 0.5 to 1 ug of RNA was subjected to reverse transcription using random hexamers. Using its own MiXCR run on the immunoSEQ multiplex PCR reads, TCRdb lists one record per CDR3 protein. Among approximately 230,000 distinct CDR3 sequences listed, 93% were seen once. The sample consisted of CD4+ T cells from PBMCs. All receptors come from a human donor with multiple sclerosis.

V and J are TRBV27 and TRBJ2-7, with 9 bases identical to TRBD1. Germline values: CDR1 MNHEY, CDR2 SMNVEV (reference sequence). CDR3 size: 12 residues. The ends lost 7 bases at V and 13 bases at J; junction bases unmatched: 11. Written as DNA, the CDR3 is TGTGCCAGCACCCCCAAGGGGACAGGGAAATACTTC. Translated: CASTPKGTGKYF.

J is TRBJ2-5 and V is TRBV12-3 or TRBV12-4; D is undetermined. The CDR3 totals 13 residues. Between the trimmed V and J ends, which lost 1 base and 0 bases, there was a span of 3 bases. This CDR3 is CASSLVNQETQYF. In DNA, the CDR3 is TGTGCCAGCAGTTTAGTGAACCAAGAGACCCAGTACTTC.

The gene calls are TRBV5-1 and TRBJ2-2; perhaps TRBD1 as D (5 bases). Trimming took 4 bases from V and 1 from J, leaving 14 bases between them. Germline assignment: CDR1 SGHRS and CDR2 YFSETQ. The CDR3 length is 16 residues. CDR3 protein: CASSPRQIMNTGELFF. The CDR3 DNA reads as TGCGCCAGCAGCCCTAGACAGATCATGAACACCGGGGAGCTGTTTTTT.

The gene calls are TRBV24-1 and TRBJ2-3, with 13 bases that match TRBD2. V lost 6 bases and J lost 4; bases outside the gene matches: 3. CDR1 is KGHDR and CDR2 is SFDVKD in the germline V gene. There are 15 residues in the CDR3. Written as DNA, the CDR3 is TGTGCCACCAGTACTAGCGGGAGGGCCCCAGATACGCAGTATTTT. Its protein product is CATSTSGRAPDTQYF.

This clonotype was observed a single time. The V gene is TRBV10-3, the J gene TRBJ2-7; D ambiguous. The CDR3 loop spans 13 amino acids. The germline gives CDR1 ENHRY, CDR2 SYGVKD. Trimming cost V 0 bases and J 2 bases, with 5 bases left between them. The CDR3 loop reads CAISESIAYEQYF. In DNA, the CDR3 is TGTGCCATCAGTGAGTCGATCGCCTACGAGCAGTACTTC.

This clonotype was detected once. This chain links TRBV24-1 with TRBJ2-5, with a weak D call TRBD1 (5 bases). V was trimmed by 4 bases and J by 1 base, leaving 12 bases between them. The CDR3 has 15 amino acids. Germline-derived CDR1 and CDR2 are KGHDR and SFDVKD. The CDR3 DNA follows: TGTGCCACCAGTGACCATGGACATAGCCAAGAGACCCAGTACTTC. This gives the protein CATSDHGHSQETQYF.

V is TRBV7-9 and J is TRBJ2-1; unclear D gene. This CDR3 comprises 14 residues. The V end lost 5 bases, the J end lost 4 bases, and 12 bases lay between the germline ends. Germline values: CDR1 SEHNR, CDR2 FQNEAQ (reference sequence). CDR3 DNA: TGTGCCAGCAGCGCAACCAAAGGGTACAATGAGCAGTTCTTC. It specifies CASSATKGYNEQFF.